The 4 T cell receptor beta chains below come from one sample, sequenced in a study of blood T cells in healthy people across ages. Alongside a J-beta primer mix, a sample-barcoded 5' primer served in a second PCR lasting about 7 to 11 cycles. TCRdb recomputed calls from the 5' RACE reads with MiXCR, one row per CDR3 protein. The repertoire holds about 930,000 distinct CDR3 sequences, around 29% seen once, with roughly 10% in the top ten. This sample was shared with a second study, whose subject was T cells of mothers and their children.

Input material: blood. These receptors were obtained from a woman aged 40 to 50 in good health.

This clonotype was recorded at least ten times. V is TRBV12-3 or TRBV12-4 and J is TRBJ2-4; D not certain. Trimming left V 1 base short and J 0 bases short, with 10 bases between. This CDR3 is built from 16 residues. CDR3 nucleotides: TGTGCCAGCAGTTTAGGAAGTAGACTAGCCAAAAACATTCAGTACTTC. This translates into CASSLGSRLAKNIQYF.

This clonotype occurred a few times. The genes are TRBV28 and TRBJ1-3; D remains unclear. This CDR3 has 16 residues. Germline V gene sequence: CDR1 MDHEN, CDR2 SYDVKM. Trimming took off 4 bases at V and 0 bases at J, with 13 bases between the two ends. CDR3 amino acids: CASSSFGGTSGNTIYF. The CDR3 DNA follows: TGTGCCAGCAGTTCCTTTGGAGGAACCTCTGGAAACACCATATATTTT.

A word on this clonotype: One base away lies a much larger clone, so this may be a sequencing read error. The chain employs TRBV12-3 or TRBV12-4 and TRBJ2-7, with a possible D match to TRBD2 (5 bases). Trimming pared 4 bases from V and 7 bases from J, leaving 20 bases between. This CDR3 contains 15 residues. The CDR3 region is CASSSTNGRGGEQYF. The CDR3 nucleotides read TGTGCCAGCAGTTCTACGAATGGGAGAGGAGGTGAGCAGTACTTC.

This clonotype appeared many times. The chain uses TRBV3-1 and TRBJ2-7, with D tentatively TRBD2 (5 bases). This CDR3 comprises 17 residues. From germline, CDR1 is LGHDT and CDR2 YNNKEL (reference sequence). V dropped 2 bases and J dropped 0 bases, with 17 bases sitting between them. In DNA form, the CDR3 reads TGTGCCAGCAGCCAAAGGCGGGCGACCCTGAGCTCCTACGAGCAGTACTTC. Protein: CASSQRRATLSSYEQYF.